What follows are 28 T cell receptor beta chains derived from one specimen sequenced in a study of read filtering for tumor transcriptome and immune sequencing. The library was built from about 370 ng RNA with molecular barcoded adaptors for alpha/delta and beta/gamma chains. TCRdb analysed the reads with MiXCR anew, one entry per CDR3 protein. The sample lists tens of thousands of distinct CDR3 sequences; roughly 18% were seen once. Sample: a population of CD138-negative cells sorted from bone marrow. These receptors came from a donor aged 40 or over with multiple myeloma.

This clonotype was recorded many times. The J gene is TRBJ2-3, the V gene TRBV10-3; 9 nucleotides align to TRBD1. Looked up from germline, CDR1 is ENHRY and CDR2 is SYGVKD. The trim removed 11 bases at V and 0 bases at J, leaving 18 bases unmatched. The CDR3 covers 18 residues. CDR3 sequence (DNA): TGTGCCCTTCACCCCGGGACAGGGAGGCCCCTAAGCACAGATACGCAGTATTTT. It encodes CALHPGTGRPLSTDTQYF.

This clonotype was counted ten times or more. This chain uses TRBV6-2 or TRBV6-3 with TRBJ2-7, with 8 nucleotides matching TRBD2. Germline V gene lookup returns CDR1 MNHEY and CDR2 SVGEGT. V lost 6 bases and J lost 2; bases outside the gene matches: 9. The CDR3 loop spans 15 amino acids. The CDR3 reads CASSDPSGRPYEQYF. The CDR3 DNA is TGTGCCAGCAGCGACCCTAGCGGGCGACCCTACGAGCAGTACTTC.

This clonotype was seen a handful of times. A read error is possible here, since a much larger clone lies one base away. The V gene is TRBV27, the J gene TRBJ2-7; no reliable D call. Germline V gives CDR1 MNHEY, CDR2 SMNVEV (reference sequence). The CDR3 is 15 amino acids. CDR3 residues: CASSDVPSLPYERYF. The CDR3 region has the DNA TGTGCCAGCAGTGACGTCCCGAGTCTCCCCTACGAGCGGTACTTC.

In this sample, this clonotype turned up many times. The genes are TRBV10-3 and TRBJ2-5, with unresolved D. The CDR3 spans 12 residues. In germline, CDR1 is ENHRY, CDR2 SYGVKD. Trimming removed 2 bases at V and 4 bases at J, with 5 bases between. The CDR3: CAISEPAETQYF. CDR3 DNA: TGTGCCATCAGTGAGCCGGCAGAGACCCAGTACTTC.

On this clonotype: It differs at one base from a far larger clone, so likely a read error. This chain links TRBV7-9 with TRBJ2-1; D unresolved. V was pared by 1 base and J by 13 bases, with 17 bases between. The CDR3 has 14 residues. Germline V gene lookup returns CDR1 SEHNR and CDR2 FQNEAQ (reference sequence). The CDR3 here is CASSLDAAEETQFF. Here the CDR3 DNA reads TGTGCCAGCAGCTTAGACGCGGCAGAAGAGACCCAGTTCTTC.

This clonotype occurred many times. The rearrangement uses TRBV7-8 and TRBJ2-5; a weak D match, TRBD2 (7 bases). Germline V gene sequence: CDR1 SGHVS, CDR2 FQNEAQ. CDR3 length equals 15 residues. Deletions cut 5 bases from V and 4 bases from J, with 17 bases between. The CDR3 DNA reads TGTGCCAGCAGCACTAGTAGGGGGGGATCAGAGACCCAGTACTTC. Residues: CASSTSRGGSETQYF. The variable domain in full, with the rest retrieved from reference TRBV7-8 and TRBJ2-5, is GAGVSQSPRYKVAKRGQDVALRCDPISGHVSLFWYQQALGQGPEFLTYFQNEAQLDKSGLPSDRFFAERPEGSVSTLKIQRTQQEDSAVYLCASSTSRGGSETQYFGPGTRLLVL.

This clonotype was detected ten times or more. The chain employs TRBV5-1 and TRBJ2-7, with D possibly being TRBD1 (6 bases). Germline CDR1 SGHRS, CDR2 YFSETQ. Trimming left V 6 bases short and J 3 bases short, with 13 bases between. The CDR3 sequence is 13 residues long. The CDR3 reads CASTPLRGYEQYF. CDR3 DNA sequence: TGCGCCAGCACCCCCCTCAGGGGCTACGAGCAGTACTTC.

This clonotype was found many times. The chain's CDR3 is CASTEVSTHTGELFF. CDR3 bases: TGTGCCAGCACTGAGGTATCTACGCACACCGGGGAGCTGTTTTTT. The genes are TRBV19 and TRBJ2-2; no reliable D call. This CDR3 is built from 15 residues. Germline assignment: CDR1 LNHDA and CDR2 SQIVND (reference sequence). V was trimmed by 9 bases and J by 3 bases, leaving 17 bases between them.

The gene calls are TRBV20-1 and TRBJ2-1; 12 nucleotides line up with TRBD2. Germline CDR1 reads DFQATT; CDR2 reads SNEGSKA (reference sequence). Losses at the gene ends were 4 bases for V and 0 bases for J; bases not matched to a gene: 13. This CDR3 contains 19 residues. The CDR3 nucleotides read TGCAGTGCTATCGACGACGGACTAGCGGGAATAAGCTCCTACAATGAGCAGTTCTTC. It translates to CSAIDDGLAGISSYNEQFF.

This clonotype is classed as medium-sized (0.01 to 0.1%). J is TRBJ2-1 and V is TRBV29-1; D remains ambiguous. Trimming removed 4 bases at V and 1 base at J, with 14 bases between. Per germline, CDR1 SQVTM and CDR2 ANQGSEA. The CDR3 sequence is 15 residues long. CDR3 region: CSVVFPPDSYNEQFF. CDR3 bases: TGCAGCGTTGTATTTCCCCCCGATTCCTACAATGAGCAGTTCTTC.

A remark on this clonotype: A far larger clone lies a single base away; this is likely a read error. The rearrangement uses TRBV29-1 and TRBJ1-6; D is unclear. The assigned J gene may be wrong: the sequence end matches TRBJ1-1 better. CDR1 is SQVTM, CDR2 ANQGSEA, per germline. CDR3 length: 16 residues. This chain's CDR3 is CSVLTYGVQEGTEAFF. The CDR3 region has the DNA TGCAGCGTCCTCACTTACGGCGTACAAGAGGGCACTGAAGCTTTCTTT.

This clonotype was recorded only once. A far larger clone is only one base removed, so a read error is likely. The chain recombines TRBV6-4 with TRBJ2-1, with 7 bases that match TRBD1. The CDR3 loop spans 16 amino acids. Germline CDR1 MRHNA, CDR2 SNTAGT. The CDR3 DNA follows: TGTGCCAGCAGTTTGGGCCGGGACAGACAACGCAATGAGCGGTTCTTC. Encoded protein: CASSLGRDRQRNERFF.

This clonotype came up a few times. The chain joins TRBV5-4 to TRBJ2-3; unclear D gene. Germline CDR1 and CDR2: SGHNT and YYREEE (reference sequence). This CDR3 contains 12 residues. V was clipped by 2 bases and J by 0 bases, with 1 base between them. CDR3 nucleotides: TGTGCCAGCAGCTTTAGCACAGATACGCAGTATTTT. It is translated as CASSFSTDTQYF.

Details on this clonotype: This clone may be a read error of a much larger clone one base away. CDR3 sequence reads: CATSGRTDTQYF. In DNA, the CDR3 is TGTGCCACCAGTGGACGGACAGATACGCAGTATTTT. The chain links TRBV24-1 to TRBJ2-3; D unresolved. V was trimmed by 5 bases and J by 3 bases, leaving 5 bases between them. Per germline, CDR1 KGHDR and CDR2 SFDVKD. This CDR3 region has 12 residues.

This chain links TRBV28 with TRBJ1-2; TRBD1 might be the D (6 bases). The CDR3 has 14 amino acids. CDR1 is MDHEN, CDR2 SYDVKM, per germline. The V end was cut by 4 bases, the J end by 8 bases, with 17 bases between. The CDR3, as DNA: TGTGCCAGCAGTTCTGGAGGGACAAAGATAGGCTACACCTTC. Translation gives CASSSGGTKIGYTF.

This clonotype has at least ten counts. The genes are TRBV14 and TRBJ1-1, with D uncertain. Trimming pared 0 bases from V and 4 bases from J, leaving 6 bases between. The germline gives CDR1 SGHDN, CDR2 FVKESK. The CDR3 sequence is 13 residues long. The CDR3 sequence: CASSQDEGTEAFF. The CDR3 nucleotides are TGTGCCAGCAGCCAAGATGAAGGCACTGAAGCTTTCTTT.

This clonotype was seen at least ten times. J is TRBJ1-5 and V is TRBV28; possible D gene TRBD1, 5 bases. The CDR3 spans 14 residues. Trimming cost V 8 bases and J 4 bases, with 15 bases left between them. Per the germline V gene, CDR1 is MDHEN and CDR2 is SYDVKM. CDR3 protein: CASGGWGLNQPQHF. The CDR3 region has the DNA TGTGCCAGCGGAGGGTGGGGGTTAAATCAGCCCCAGCATTTT.

Worth noting for this clonotype: One base away lies a much larger clone, so this may be a sequencing read error. This chain uses TRBV7-2 with TRBJ2-5, with 10 bases aligning to TRBD2. This CDR3 contains 17 residues. The V and J ends lost 5 bases and 5 bases, in that order; junction bases with no gene match: 14. CDR1 is SGHTA, CDR2 FQGNSA, per germline. CDR3 in amino acids: CASSDGTSDIPGETQYF. In DNA, the CDR3 is TGTGCCAGCAGCGACGGGACTAGCGATATTCCCGGGGAGACCCAGTACTTC.

This clonotype occurred many times. The chain joins TRBV6-2 or TRBV6-3 to TRBJ2-1; D is perhaps TRBD1 or TRBD2 (5 bases each). The V end lost 0 bases, the J end lost 10 bases, and 19 bases lay between the germline ends. There are 16 residues in the CDR3. CDR1 is MNHEY, CDR2 SVGEGT, per germline. The CDR3 DNA sequence: TGTGCCAGCAGTTACTCAGGGGACCCCTACCGCGGAGAGCAGTTCTTC. This codes for CASSYSGDPYRGEQFF.

Note on this clonotype: Since a much larger clone is just one base distant, this may be a read error. V gene TRBV5-4 combines with J gene TRBJ1-4; D gene ambiguous. The CDR3 contains 12 residues. Per germline, CDR1 SGHNT and CDR2 YYREEE (reference sequence). The CDR3 coding sequence is TGTGCCGGCAGCCCCGGTGGGGAAAAACTGTTTTTT. This sequence encodes CAGSPGGEKLFF. Together with reference TRBV5-4 and TRBJ1-4, the CDR3 gives the full variable domain: ETGVTQSPTHLIKTRGQQVTLRCSSQSGHNTVSWYQQALGQGPQFIFQYYREEENGRGNFPPRFSGLQFPNYSSELNVNALELDDSALYLCAGSPGGEKLFFGSGTQLSVL.

The V call is TRBV30, the J call TRBJ2-5, with 10 bases fitting TRBD2. The CDR3 has 14 amino acids. The trim removed 7 bases at V and 1 base at J, leaving 6 bases unmatched. From germline, CDR1 is GTSNPN and CDR2 SVGIG (reference sequence). The DNA for the CDR3 is TGTGCCTCCCTCCGGACTAGCGGCCAAGAGACCCAGTACTTC. Its translation is CASLRTSGQETQYF.

This chain joins TRBV6-5 and TRBJ2-3, with TRBD2 identical over 7 bases. CDR3 length: 15 amino acids. Germline V lookup: CDR1 MNHEY, CDR2 SVGAGI. Trimming at V came to 6 bases and at J to 5 bases, leaving 11 bases not matched to a gene. CDR3 nucleotides: TGTGCCAGCAGAACACGAGCGGGGTTGGGAGATACGCAGTATTTT. Encoded protein: CASRTRAGLGDTQYF.

This clonotype showed up many times. J is TRBJ1-5 and V is TRBV20-1; D uncertain. CDR3 length equals 13 residues. Germline-derived CDR1 and CDR2 are DFQATT and SNEGSKA (reference sequence). Deletions cut 2 bases from V and 3 bases from J, with 8 bases between. In DNA form, the CDR3 reads TGCAGTGCTAGACGTGGCACCAATCAGCCCCAGCATTTT. This translates into CSARRGTNQPQHF.

This clonotype came up many times. The V and J genes are TRBV20-1 and TRBJ2-7, with no clear D. Trimming cost V 0 bases and J 6 bases, with 21 bases left between them. Germline lookup yields CDR1 DFQATT and CDR2 SNEGSKA (reference sequence). The CDR3 length is 16 residues. Here the CDR3 reads CSARDIRRTAIVEQYF. Written as DNA, the CDR3 is TGCAGTGCTAGAGACATCAGGCGGACGGCTATAGTCGAGCAGTACTTC.

This clonotype appeared many times. The chain employs TRBV23-1 and TRBJ2-7; TRBD2 agrees at 8 bases. TRBV23-1 is sorted into the ORF group, with uncertain function. This CDR3 is built from 16 residues. Trimming cost V 10 bases and J 6 bases; bases outside gene matches: 20. CDR3 nucleotides: TGCGCCAAGAGACAGCGGGGGAAAAACAGGGAATGCGAGCAGTACTTC. This codes for CAKRQRGKNRECEQYF.

Of note for this clonotype: This may be a read error, as it is one base from a much larger clone. The chain recombines TRBV28 with TRBJ1-4, with TRBD1 matching 7 bases. The CDR3 is 14 residues long. Germline CDR1 MDHEN, CDR2 SYDVKM. The CDR3: CASSLGTENERLFF. For the CDR3, the DNA is TGTGCCAGCAGTCTCGGGACAGAGAATGAAAGACTGTTTTTT.

This chain uses TRBV28 with TRBJ1-6, with D perhaps matching TRBD1 (5 bases). V lost 5 bases and J 6 bases, leaving 11 bases between the germline ends. The CDR3 spans 14 residues. Germline CDR1 MDHEN, CDR2 SYDVKM. The CDR3 nucleotides read TGTGCCAGCAGTCCGCTGGGGGTTAATTCACCCCTCCACTTT. Protein: CASSPLGVNSPLHF. The full variable domain, rest sourced from reference TRBV28 and TRBJ1-6, is DVKVTQSSRYLVKRTGEKVFLECVQDMDHENMFWYRQDPGLGLRLIYFSYDVKMKEKGDIPEGYSVSREKKERFSLILESASTNQTSMYLCASSPLGVNSPLHFGNGTRLTVT.

This clonotype was observed many times. The genes are TRBV12-3 or TRBV12-4 and TRBJ2-7; the D gene is possibly TRBD1 (5 bases). V was clipped by 2 bases and J by 4 bases, with 9 bases between them. The CDR3 consists of 13 residues. The CDR3 is CASSLHRSYEQYF. CDR3 nucleotides: TGTGCCAGCAGTTTACACAGGAGTTACGAGCAGTACTTC.